Following are 17 T cell receptor beta chains from one sample sequenced in a study of T cell clonality in common variable immunodeficiency. TCRdb keeps only in-frame clones here, not all; method: immunoSEQ multiplex PCR. Observed in the sample are about 81,000 clones, none of them singletons. The sample consisted of peripheral blood mononuclear cells. The receptors come from a person aged 18 to 75 in good health.

This clone occurred many times. The read terminates 3 residues before the CDR3 end, so the remaining end is supplied by the germline J gene. This chain links TRBV13 with TRBJ1-4, with 8 bases lining up with TRBD1. Unmatched junction bases numbered 8, after V lost 3 bases and J lost 5 bases. Germline V lookup: CDR1 PRHDT, CDR2 FYEKMQ (reference sequence). The CDR3 totals 16 residues. CDR3 region: CASSFLTRTGNEKLFF. The DNA read from the CDR3 is TGTGCCAGCAGCTTCCTCACCCGGACAGGGAATGAAAAA.

Many counts were recorded for this clone. The read finishes 3 residues shy of the CDR3 end, and the germline J gene is used to complete it. The V and J genes are TRBV7-2 and TRBJ2-1, with 7 bases matching TRBD1. J lost 0 bases, V lost 6 bases, and 5 bases had no gene match. The CDR3 sequence is 15 residues long. Germline V lookup: CDR1 SGHTA, CDR2 FQGNSA. CDR3 sequence reads: CASRRDRSSYNEQFF. The sequenced CDR3 bases are TGTGCCAGCAGGAGGGACAGATCCTCCTACAATGAG.

This clone came up many times. Mismatch with germline at one junction end may stem from a read error. Read data end 3 residues before the CDR3 end; the end is taken from the germline J gene. The chain combines TRBV7-7 with TRBJ2-3; D might be TRBD1 (6 bases). The germline gives CDR1 SSHAT, CDR2 FNYEAQ (reference sequence). The CDR3 is made up of 15 amino acids. The CDR3 here is CASSLGASSTDTQYF. The DNA read from the CDR3 is TGTGCTAGCAGCTTGGGGGCTTCTAGCACAGATACG.

This clone was counted at least ten times. The read ends 3 residues before the CDR3 terminus; that terminus is restored from the germline J gene. The gene calls are TRBV6-2 or TRBV6-3 and TRBJ1-1; D perhaps matches TRBD1 (6 bases). The CDR3 runs 14 residues. CDR1 and CDR2 from the germline V gene are MNHEY and SVGEGT. V was trimmed by 6 bases and J by 5 bases, leaving 16 bases between them. CDR3 residues: CASSPFGGLTEAFF. The sequenced part of the CDR3 DNA is TGTGCCAGCAGCCCATTCGGGGGGCTTACTGAA.

This clone was counted ten times or more. The read is 3 residues too short to cover the CDR3 end, so that end is filled in from the germline J gene. This chain uses TRBV20-1 with TRBJ2-1; 7 bases are a match to TRBD2. The germline CDR1 and CDR2 sequences are DFQATT and SNEGSKA (reference sequence). The trim removed 0 bases at V and 0 bases at J, leaving 5 bases unmatched. The CDR3 covers 16 residues. Incomplete CDR3 DNA: TGCAGTGCTAGAGATCTAGCGGCGAGCTCCTACAATGAG. Protein sequence: CSARDLAASSYNE. The whole CDR3 protein is CSARDLAASSYNEQFF.

This clone was counted ten times or more. The CDR3 end falls 3 residues outside the read, so it is completed with the germline J gene. The chain employs TRBV28 and TRBJ1-1; the match to TRBD1 covers 7 bases. This CDR3 is built from 13 residues. The germline gives CDR1 MDHEN, CDR2 SYDVKM. CDR3 DNA, as far as it was read: TGTGCCAGCAGTCCTACGGGACAGCGGAAA. Amino acids: CASSPTGQRK. In full, the CDR3 reads CASSPTGQRKAFF.

This clone was recorded at least ten times. The DNA ends 3 residues before the CDR3 does, and the rest of the CDR3 is filled in from the germline J gene. The J gene is TRBJ2-7, the V gene TRBV5-4; TRBD2 agrees at 8 bases. The CDR3 sequence is 16 residues long. Germline assignment: CDR1 SGHNT and CDR2 YYREEE (reference sequence). J was trimmed by 0 bases and V by 1 base; bases with no gene match: 6. The sequenced CDR3 bases are TGTGCCAGCAGCTTGACCCTAGCGGGCAGCTCCTACGAG. The encoded protein is CASSLTLAGSSYE. In full, the CDR3 is CASSLTLAGSSYEQYF.

This clone was observed many times. The read stops 3 residues short of the end of the CDR3; the missing end is completed from the germline J gene. The chain carries TRBV20-1 and TRBJ2-7; 7 bases agree with TRBD2. V shed 5 bases, J shed 1 base, and the junction held 17 bases outside the gene matches. CDR3 size: 17 residues. The germline CDR1 and CDR2 sequences are DFQATT and SNEGSKA (reference sequence). Incomplete CDR3 DNA: TGCAGTGCTGTCCGCCGTGGAGCGGGACCGCTATCCTACGAG. Its translation is CSAVRRGAGPLSYE. The complete CDR3 protein is CSAVRRGAGPLSYEQYF.

The table lists this clone with many counts. The CDR3 goes on 3 residues after the read ends, and that part is filled in from the germline J gene. This sequence joins TRBV19 and TRBJ2-7, with 11 bases identical to TRBD2. Germline V gene sequence: CDR1 LNHDA, CDR2 SQIVND (reference sequence). The CDR3 totals 19 residues. V lost 0 bases and J lost 0; bases outside the gene matches: 10. The sequenced part of the CDR3 DNA is TGTGCCAGTAGTATAGATCGCCCCGGACTAGCGGGTATCTCCTACGAG. It codes for CASSIDRPGLAGISYE. The whole CDR3 sequence is CASSIDRPGLAGISYEQYF.

By its share, this clone is medium-sized. The CDR3 goes on 3 residues after the read ends, and that part is filled in from the germline J gene. This chain links TRBV6-2 or TRBV6-3 with TRBJ2-7; 8 positions agree with TRBD2. The CDR3 length is 17 residues. J was trimmed by 3 bases and V by 1 base; bases with no gene match: 11. Germline loops: CDR1 MNHEY, CDR2 SVGEGT. The chain's CDR3 is CASSYFARRREVYEQYF. The part of the CDR3 DNA that was read is TGTGCCAGCAGTTACTTCGCACGCCGGCGGGAGGTCTACGAG.

This clone showed up many times. The read finishes 3 residues shy of the CDR3 end, and the germline J gene is used to complete it. J is TRBJ2-2 and V is TRBV7-3, with D tentatively TRBD2 (5 bases). There are 15 residues in the CDR3. V dropped 7 bases and J dropped 8 bases, with 20 bases sitting between them. Germline V gene sequence: CDR1 SGHTA, CDR2 FQGTGA. The CDR3 here is CASIQVGNSAGELFF. The covered CDR3 bases are TGTGCCAGCATCCAGGTGGGGAATAGCGCGGGGGAG.

This clone occurred many times. The CDR3 extends 3 residues past the end of the read, so its final part is completed from the germline J gene. The genes are TRBV4-1 and TRBJ2-1; possibly TRBD2 for D (6 bases). Per germline, CDR1 MGHRA and CDR2 YSYEKL. There are 16 residues in the CDR3. Trimming removed 1 base from V and 4 bases from J, with 14 bases in between. The CDR3 loop is CASSQGSRGAYNEQFF. Incomplete CDR3 DNA: TGCGCCAGCAGCCAAGGTTCGCGGGGCGCGTACAATGAG.

This clone was counted at least ten times. The CDR3 end lies 3 residues beyond the end of the read and is filled in from the germline J gene. The genes are TRBV6-2 or TRBV6-3 and TRBJ1-5; 8 nucleotides align to TRBD1. V shed 7 bases, J shed 2 bases, and the junction held 7 bases outside the gene matches. The CDR3 covers 15 residues. Germline V gene lookup returns CDR1 MNHEY and CDR2 SVGEGT. The part of the CDR3 DNA that was read is TGTGCCAGCATGCCAGGGGGCTTAGGCAATCAGCCC. Translated: CASMPGGLGNQP. The whole CDR3 reads CASMPGGLGNQPQHF.

This clone was observed at least ten times. The sequence runs out 3 residues before the end of the CDR3; the remainder is reconstructed from the germline J gene. The rearrangement uses TRBV7-3 and TRBJ2-1; 7 nucleotides line up with TRBD2. The CDR3 is 14 residues long. The J segment lost 6 bases and the V segment lost 1 base, leaving 3 bases of the junction unmatched. Germline CDR1 is SGHTA and CDR2 is FQGTGA. Here the CDR3 reads CASSLRRESNEQFF. CDR3 DNA, as far as it was read: TGTGCCAGCAGCTTAAGGCGGGAGTCCAATGAG.

This clone was seen many times. The read comes to an end 3 residues before the CDR3 does, leaving the germline J gene to fill in the end. The genes are TRBV19 and TRBJ1-3; 7 bases align to TRBD1. CDR3 length: 15 residues. Trimming took 5 bases from V and 1 from J; bases not matched to a gene: 5. In germline, CDR1 is LNHDA, CDR2 SQIVND (reference sequence). CDR3 bases read: TGTGCCAGTAGTTTCGACAGGGCGTCTGGAAACACC. Its translation is CASSFDRASGNT. The whole CDR3 is CASSFDRASGNTIYF.

In this sample, this clone turned up many times. Coverage ceases 3 residues before the CDR3 finishes, and the germline J gene fills in the end. The chain carries TRBV5-1 and TRBJ2-3, with D possibly matching TRBD2 (5 bases). This CDR3 is 14 amino acids long. Germline loops: CDR1 SGHRS, CDR2 YFSETQ. V dropped 3 bases and J dropped 2 bases, with 10 bases sitting between them. The CDR3 reads CASSYSGLTDTQYF. Partial CDR3 DNA: TGCGCCAGCAGCTATTCCGGACTCACAGATACG.

This clone was seen many times. The read falls 3 residues short of the CDR3 end, and the missing part is taken from the germline J gene. The rearrangement links TRBV7-8 to TRBJ2-2; D is uncertain. This CDR3 is built from 16 residues. CDR1 is SGHVS, CDR2 FQNEAQ, per germline. The V end lost 6 bases, the J end lost 0 bases, and 14 bases lay between the germline ends. The covered CDR3 bases are TGTGCCAGCAGTATTGTTAGACACCCGAACACCGGGGAG. This encodes CASSIVRHPNTGE. The complete CDR3 reads CASSIVRHPNTGELFF.